This T cell receptor beta chain appears in the sequencing data of a study of blood T cells in healthy people across ages. As for this clonotype: Its antigen is as yet unknown.

General study points: It was not known whether donors were CMV positive (a possible confounder of expanded clonotype changes).

Primers used in a second PCR of roughly 7 to 11 cycles were a sample-barcoded 5' primer and a J-beta primer mix. Each cDNA molecule was tagged by a template-switch adaptor with 12 random nucleotides. MiXCR, applied by TCRdb to the 5' RACE reads, yields one record per CDR3 protein. The sample contains approximately 690,000 distinct CDR3 sequences, roughly 50% of which appear only once. Material for sequencing was blood. The receptor comes from a man in his 60s in good health.

The CDR3, as DNA: TGTGCCACCAAAGATCCCGGCACCACAGATACGCAGTATTTT. As protein: CATKDPGTTDTQYF. The chain is built from TRBV25-1 and TRBJ2-3; D call uncertain. The V gene's germline CDR1 is MGHDK and CDR2 SYGVNS. V was cut by 10 bases and J by 2 bases, with 16 bases left in between. The CDR3 covers 14 residues.